This T cell receptor (beta chain) was obtained from a study of cytomegalovirus exposure and HLA in healthy donors. 13 Jbeta primers and 60 Vbeta primers were used for the PCR. The method was immunoSEQ multiplex PCR; TCRdb's version includes in-frame clones alone and lacks a portion of them. The data contain 150,000 to 180,000 clones, more than 60% of them singletons. The CDR3 is 13 residues long. Deletions cut 4 bases from V and 3 bases from J, with 10 bases between. Germline values: CDR1 SGHNT, CDR2 YYREEE (reference sequence). The V gene is TRBV5-4, the J gene TRBJ1-2; TRBD1 is a possible D gene (5 bases). This TCR was recovered from a woman between 35 and 50 years old in good health and CMV-seronegative. The sequencing sample was made of PBMCs. This CDR3 reads CASSPVRDYGYTF. The CDR3 nucleotides are TGTGCCAGCAGCCCCGTCAGGGACTATGGCTACACCTTC.